A selection of T cell receptor beta chains follows, all from one sample in a study of blood T cell repertoires in COVID-19. Clones were sequenced by immunoSEQ multiplex PCR, and TCRdb holds only the in-frame ones, with some missing. The sample holds 65,000 to 95,000 clones, 80% seen once. The sequenced sample was peripheral blood. These receptor sequences come from a woman in her 40s with active or convalescent COVID-19. Both conserved end residues are trimmed from each CDR3. Not all rows give a size; the values are once, few, many and, for expanded clones, a class.

clone_size: few; j_call: TRBJ2-3; v_call: TRBV10-3; cdr3_aa: AIRGTARTDTQY
clone_size: NA; j_call: TRBJ1-5; v_call: TRBV28; cdr3_aa: ASNPGGGRSNQPQH
clone_size: few; j_call: TRBJ1-5; v_call: TRBV7-2; cdr3_aa: ASSLDPPGLVSNQPQH
clone_size: NA; j_call: TRBJ2-7; v_call: TRBV4-3; cdr3_aa: ASSQDFGTPYEQY
clone_size: few; j_call: TRBJ2-3; v_call: TRBV5-1; cdr3_aa: ASSPGLAGEDTQY
clone_size: NA; j_call: TRBJ2-7; v_call: TRBV15; cdr3_aa: ATSRETGVPYEQY
clone_size: NA; j_call: TRBJ2-1; v_call: TRBV27; cdr3_aa: ASSLSRQGINEQF
clone_size: NA; j_call: TRBJ1-1; v_call: TRBV10-3; cdr3_aa: AIRVGTGVGNTEAF
clone_size: NA; j_call: TRBJ1-2; v_call: TRBV19; cdr3_aa: ASSTIWGVSYGYT
clone_size: NA; j_call: TRBJ1-1; v_call: TRBV4-1; cdr3_aa: ASSQDPERVMVWTEAF
clone_size: NA; j_call: TRBJ1-1; v_call: TRBV6-5; cdr3_aa: ASSYSKGAQAF
clone_size: NA; j_call: TRBJ2-4; v_call: TRBV27; cdr3_aa: ASSLSGQLQY
clone_size: NA; j_call: TRBJ1-1; v_call: TRBV5-1; cdr3_aa: ASSLVGQLNTEAF
clone_size: once; j_call: TRBJ1-3; v_call: TRBV5-1; cdr3_aa: ASSLEGAQGTGNTIY
clone_size: NA; j_call: TRBJ2-7; v_call: TRBV20-1; cdr3_aa: SASDRGSEQY
clone_size: NA; j_call: TRBJ2-1; v_call: TRBV4-1; cdr3_aa: ASSPGLADDNEQF
clone_size: NA; j_call: TRBJ2-5; v_call: TRBV19; cdr3_aa: ASSIAKAGGQETQY
clone_size: NA; j_call: TRBJ2-1; v_call: TRBV18; cdr3_aa: ASSPQGQGIFGEQF
clone_size: NA; j_call: TRBJ1-4; v_call: TRBV27; cdr3_aa: ASSRAGDEKLF
clone_size: NA; j_call: TRBJ2-2; v_call: TRBV7-9; cdr3_aa: ASSPTGRSGELF
clone_size: once; j_call: TRBJ2-1; v_call: TRBV29-1; cdr3_aa: SDSRTVYNEQF
clone_size: few; j_call: TRBJ2-7; v_call: TRBV21-1; cdr3_aa: ASSARTRGYEQY
clone_size: NA; j_call: TRBJ2-3; v_call: TRBV7-2; cdr3_aa: ASSFRVGDTQY
clone_size: NA; j_call: TRBJ1-3; v_call: TRBV7-9; cdr3_aa: ASSLAQGWNTIY
clone_size: once; j_call: TRBJ2-3; v_call: TRBV4-3; cdr3_aa: ASSRAGAADTQY
clone_size: few; j_call: TRBJ2-1; v_call: TRBV28; cdr3_aa: ASSLGGGSGSSYNEQF
clone_size: NA; j_call: TRBJ2-3; v_call: TRBV7-6; cdr3_aa: ASSRSGPTDTQY
clone_size: NA; j_call: TRBJ2-5; v_call: TRBV5-4; cdr3_aa: ASSLQAGSETQY
clone_size: NA; j_call: TRBJ2-3; v_call: TRBV19; cdr3_aa: ASKLQGRYTDTQY
clone_size: NA; j_call: TRBJ2-7; v_call: TRBV9; cdr3_aa: ASSPGTSGTAYEQY
clone_size: NA; j_call: TRBJ2-1; v_call: TRBV25-1; cdr3_aa: ASSEWGDEQF